One T cell receptor (beta chain) is described in this entry. This clonotype was counted only a few times. What antigen it recognizes has not been identified. No quality values exist for individual bases; no much larger clone is one base distant. The CDR3 runs 14 amino acids, cysteine and phenylalanine included. Kept here is only the CDR3 DNA, which spans 42 bases and is read in frame from base 1. The germline V gene provides CDR1 SGHAT and CDR2 FQNNGV. V loses 1 base of germline sequence and J loses 9 bases, and the interval between the two ends is 16 bases. This record belongs to a study of T cell repertoires in cytomegalovirus infection (dated by TCRdb to between 2018 and 2021). Context from the whole study: Recently identified HLA-C-restricted CMV epitopes, whose presentation resists viral immunomodulation, were targeted by peptide stimulations together with well-studied HLA-B-restricted epitopes. Because public TCR beta signatures pointed to carriage of CMV infection together with the matching HLA type, the HLA type of each donor mattered for the analysis. Study-wide conclusions, independent of this receptor: In both this cohort and an independent cohort of several hundred donors, the cumulative frequency of public TCR beta family members distinguished carriers of CMV infection plus the relevant HLA type. The ex vivo response was dominated by HLA-C-restricted CMV-specific TCR beta clonotypes, which also provided the single most frequent clonotype in two of eight donors.

The meaning of the sample's treatment or condition label: in vitro stimulation with specific CMV peptide epitopes to enrich CMV-specific T cells. Sequencing instrument: Illumina HiSeq 1500. TCRdb applied fastp at Q25 and MiXCR to the public reads, then kept only in-frame beta chains. Each CDR3 protein gets just one entry, which takes the most common genes and DNA from the rows behind it. The sample contains roughly 700,000 distinct CDR3 sequences, around a third of them found a single time. In total, the top ten clones hold roughly 18% of the sample. This TCR was sampled from a human donor in good health (CMV status not recorded). Some clones in this sample may be carry-over from other donors' samples. The sequence is built from TRBV11-2 and TRBJ2-7; the D segment cannot be called with confidence. Sequencing was performed on cultured PBMCs, taken from culture after CMV antigen stimulation. In nucleotides, the sequence is TGTGCCAGCAGCTTAGGAAGTAGGTACACGGTGCAGTACTTC. This sequence encodes CASSLGSRYTVQYF.